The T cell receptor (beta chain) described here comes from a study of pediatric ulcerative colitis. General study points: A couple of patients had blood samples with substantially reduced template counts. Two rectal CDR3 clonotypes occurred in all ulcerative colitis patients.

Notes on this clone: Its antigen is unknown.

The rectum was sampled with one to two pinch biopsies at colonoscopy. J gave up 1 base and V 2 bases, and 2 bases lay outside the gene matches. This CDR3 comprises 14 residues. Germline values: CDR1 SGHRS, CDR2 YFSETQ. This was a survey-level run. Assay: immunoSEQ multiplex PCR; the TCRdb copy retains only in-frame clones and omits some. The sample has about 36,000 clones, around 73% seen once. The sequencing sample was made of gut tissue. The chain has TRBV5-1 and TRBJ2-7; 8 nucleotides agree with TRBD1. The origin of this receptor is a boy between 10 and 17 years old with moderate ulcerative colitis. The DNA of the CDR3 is TGCGCCAGCAGCTTAGGACAGGGATCCTACGAGCAGTACTTC. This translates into CASSLGQGSYEQYF.